The 6 T cell receptor beta chains reported below all come from one sample, sequenced in a study of PD-L1 blockade in urothelial cancer. Produced via immunoSEQ multiplex PCR; TCRdb's table is partial and in-frame only. This repertoire shows about 40,000 clones, approximately 88% found once; its top ten account for 10% to 13%. Time point described: peripheral blood 6 weeks after treatment start. The sequencing here drew on PBMCs, taken around atezolizumab (anti-PD-L1) treatment. These receptors came from a man aged 40-49 years with urothelial cancer.

V and J are TRBV5-6 and TRBJ1-5; 7 bases are a match to TRBD1. CDR3 length: 13 amino acids. Germline V CDR1 and CDR2: SGHDT, YYEEEE. V lost 5 bases, J lost 7 bases, and 6 bases stayed unmatched. The CDR3 here is CASSTGVGQPQHF. Here the CDR3 DNA reads TGTGCCAGCAGTACAGGGGTTGGGCAGCCCCAGCATTTT.

The genes are TRBV15 and TRBJ2-1; 10 nucleotides line up with TRBD2. CDR3 length: 18 amino acids. V was clipped by 1 base and J by 3 bases; unmatched bases: 9. CDR1 and CDR2 from the germline V gene are LNHNV and YYDKDF (reference sequence). The CDR3: CATSRAGLGLAIYNEQFF. The CDR3 nucleotides read TGTGCCACCAGCAGAGCAGGACTGGGACTAGCGATCTACAATGAGCAGTTCTTC.

V is TRBV25-1 and J is TRBJ1-6; unclear D gene. In germline, CDR1 is MGHDK, CDR2 SYGVNS. Trimming cost V 4 bases and J 14 bases, with 9 bases left between them. This CDR3 comprises 11 residues. The CDR3 loop reads CASSGPSTLHF. As DNA, the CDR3 is TGTGCCAGCAGTGGGCCCTCGACCCTCCACTTT.

The V call is TRBV30, the J call TRBJ2-7; 7 bases match TRBD2. Trimming at V came to 4 bases and at J to 6 bases, leaving 9 bases not matched to a gene. This CDR3 comprises 13 residues. Germline V lookup: CDR1 GTSNPN, CDR2 SVGIG (reference sequence). The CDR3 DNA follows: TGTGCCTGGAATGGACTAGGGTGGGGCGAGCAGTACTTC. It codes for CAWNGLGWGEQYF.

The rearrangement joins TRBV5-4 to TRBJ2-5, with 10 bases fitting TRBD1. J gave up 5 bases and V 3 bases, and 7 bases lay outside the gene matches. The CDR3 has 15 residues. Per germline, CDR1 SGHNT and CDR2 YYREEE (reference sequence). For the CDR3, the DNA is TGTGCCAGCAGCTCCGGACAGGGGGGTTTGGAGACCCAGTACTTC. Translation gives CASSSGQGGLETQYF.

The genes are TRBV9 and TRBJ2-2; D is unresolved. Germline-derived CDR1 and CDR2 are SGDLS and YYNGEE. Trimming shortened V by 0 bases and J by 6 bases, and 6 bases separated the two germline ends. The CDR3 totals 13 residues. The DNA for the CDR3 is TGTGCCAGCAGCGTAGTGGGCTCCGGGGAGCTGTTTTTT. It encodes CASSVVGSGELFF. Full variable domain (rest looked up from reference TRBV9 and TRBJ2-2): DSGVTQTPKHLITATGQRVTLRCSPRSGDLSVYWYQQSLDQGLQFLIQYYNGEERAKGNILERFSAQQFPDLHSELNLSSLELGDSALYFCASSVVGSGELFFGEGSRLTVL.